One sample yielded the 27 T cell receptor beta chains listed below, sequenced in a study of control samples from healthy donors and cancer patients. TCRdb's copy holds only in-frame clones and misses some; the assay was immunoSEQ multiplex PCR. The repertoire holds about 190,000 clones, with about 89% as singletons. Input material: blood. Receptors originate from a man younger than 45 in good health.

The CDR3 nucleotides read TGTGCCAGCAGTGCGGAAGCGGGGGGAATCAATGAGCAGTTCTTC. Residues: CASSAEAGGINEQFF. The gene calls are TRBV2 and TRBJ2-1; the match to TRBD2 covers 9 bases. This CDR3 spans 15 amino acids. After removal of 4 bases from V and 6 bases from J, the junction contained 7 bases not matched to a gene. Germline CDR1 is SNHLY and CDR2 is FYNNEI.

The V gene is TRBV7-2, the J gene TRBJ1-2, with TRBD1 matching over 11 bases. Germline CDR1 SGHTA, CDR2 FQGNSA. V gave up 1 base and J gave up 7 bases; unmatched junction bases: 11. The CDR3 sequence is 17 residues long. CDR3 protein: CASSLVSWDRGDRGYTF. The CDR3, as DNA: TGTGCCAGCAGCTTAGTGAGCTGGGACAGGGGGGATCGTGGCTACACCTTC.

The chain carries TRBV7-9 and TRBJ2-6; 8 nucleotides line up with TRBD2. This CDR3 contains 16 residues. Per germline, CDR1 SEHNR and CDR2 FQNEAQ (reference sequence). The trim removed 5 bases at V and 2 bases at J, leaving 5 bases unmatched. The CDR3 region is CASSPSGGPGANVLTF. CDR3 sequence (DNA): TGTGCCAGCAGCCCCTCGGGGGGGCCTGGGGCCAACGTCCTGACTTTC.

CDR3 region: CASSQSVGGGYDSPLHF. The CDR3 DNA sequence: TGCGCCAGCAGTCAATCAGTAGGTGGGGGTTACGATTCACCCCTCCACTTT. The chain recombines TRBV23-1 with TRBJ1-6, with a possible D match to TRBD1 (5 bases). TRBV23-1 is reported as an ORF; its role is uncertain. The CDR3 length is 17 residues. V was trimmed by 0 bases and J by 8 bases, leaving 17 bases between them.

The CDR3: CASSPWGQGGADPGNTIYF. CDR3 coding DNA: TGTGCCAGCTCACCATGGGGACAGGGGGGAGCCGACCCTGGAAACACCATATATTTT. The chain recombines TRBV18 with TRBJ1-3, with 11 bases lining up with TRBD1. Looked up from germline, CDR1 is KGHSH and CDR2 is LQKENI. This CDR3 is built from 19 residues. V shed 2 bases and J 2 bases; nucleotides not matched to a gene: 11.

The chain is built from TRBV5-8 and TRBJ1-2, with D possibly being TRBD1 (5 bases). The CDR3 length is 15 residues. Germline values: CDR1 SGHTS, CDR2 YDEGEE. The V and J ends lost 4 bases and 4 bases respectively, with 17 bases between them. The DNA for the CDR3 is TGTGCCAGCAGCCACCGGAGGAGGGGCTCCTATGGCTACACCTTC. This sequence encodes CASSHRRRGSYGYTF.

This chain joins TRBV24-1 and TRBJ2-2; no clear D gene. Germline V CDR1 and CDR2: KGHDR, SFDVKD. V was shortened by 3 bases and J by 7 bases, with 14 bases between the two germline ends. The CDR3 loop spans 15 amino acids. The CDR3 spells CATSDGEIRGGELFF. CDR3 coding DNA: TGTGCCACCAGTGATGGGGAAATCCGAGGCGGGGAGCTGTTTTTT.

The V gene is TRBV11-1, the J gene TRBJ2-7; tentatively, D is TRBD1 or TRBD2 (5 bases each). The V gene lost 1 base and the J gene lost 6 bases, with 10 bases spanning the gap. Per the germline V gene, CDR1 is SGHAT and CDR2 is FQDESV (reference sequence). The CDR3 loop spans 13 amino acids. CDR3 nucleotide sequence: TGTGCCAGCAGCTTAGAGTCAGGGACCGAGCAGTACTTC. Encoded protein: CASSLESGTEQYF.

This chain uses TRBV27 with TRBJ2-2, with D tentatively TRBD1 (6 bases). CDR1 and CDR2 (germline): MNHEY, SMNVEV (reference sequence). Trimming removed 6 bases at V and 0 bases at J, with 17 bases between. The CDR3 has 17 amino acids. The chain's CDR3 is CASRPKQDSANTGELFF. DNA for the CDR3: TGTGCCAGCAGACCAAAGCAGGACAGCGCGAACACCGGGGAGCTGTTTTTT.

The chain couples TRBV21-1 to TRBJ1-1. TRBV21-1 is a pseudogene locus. CDR3 length: 16 residues. The CDR3 reads CASSGARIREITEAFF. The CDR3 DNA sequence: TGTGCCAGCAGCGGTGCGCGGATCCGGGAAATCACTGAAGCTTTCTTT.

V usage is TRBV30 and J usage is TRBJ1-1; D gene uncertain. The CDR3 contains 16 residues. Looked up from germline, CDR1 is GTSNPN and CDR2 is SVGIG (reference sequence). V lost 0 bases to trimming and J lost 0 bases, with 14 bases between them. CDR3 DNA: TGTGCCTGGAGTGTAGGCAGGCCCCTCATGAACACTGAAGCTTTCTTT. Protein sequence: CAWSVGRPLMNTEAFF. Using reference TRBV30 and TRBJ1-1 for the parts outside the CDR3, the full variable domain is SQTIHQWPATLVQPVGSPLSLECTVEGTSNPNLYWYRQAAGRGLQLLFYSVGIGQISSEVPQNLSASRPQDRQFILSSKKLLLSDSGFYLCAWSVGRPLMNTEAFFGQGTRLTVV.

About this clone: One end of the junction does not line up with germline, which may come from a read error. This chain connects TRBV7-9 to TRBJ1-4; no definite D call. Germline loops: CDR1 SEHNR, CDR2 FQNEAQ (reference sequence). The CDR3 is 14 residues long. CDR3 sequence: CASSLAAEGEKLFF. The CDR3 bases are TGTGCCAGCAGCCTAGCAGCGGAAGGTGAAAAACTGTTTTTT.

In the case of this clone: Within the sample, other DNA sequences also encode this same CDR3. This chain uses TRBV2 with TRBJ1-4; D call uncertain. The CDR3 is 13 residues long. CDR1 SNHLY and CDR2 FYNNEI come from the germline V gene. Trimming removed 6 bases at V and 4 bases at J, with 9 bases between. CDR3: CASRDGFNEKLFF. The CDR3 DNA follows: TGTGCCAGCAGAGACGGATTTAATGAAAAACTGTTTTTT.

CDR3 sequence reads: CASSGQGYYEQYF. DNA for the CDR3: TGTGCCAGCAGCGGACAGGGCTACTACGAGCAGTACTTC. The gene calls are TRBV6-5 and TRBJ2-7, with 8 bases that match TRBD1. J was trimmed by 3 bases and V by 6 bases; bases with no gene match: 4. CDR3 size: 13 residues. CDR1 is MNHEY, CDR2 SVGAGI, per germline.

The chain has TRBV6-5 and TRBJ2-3; 7 bases fit TRBD1. V was clipped by 9 bases and J by 2 bases; unmatched bases: 5. Germline CDR1 and CDR2: MNHEY and SVGAGI. This CDR3 is 13 amino acids long. The CDR3 spells CASNRGFTDTQYF. The CDR3 nucleotides are TGTGCCAGTAACAGGGGATTCACAGATACGCAGTATTTT.

CDR3 sequence: CASSLVHPQDYGYTF. DNA for the CDR3: TGTGCCAGCAGTTTAGTACATCCACAGGACTATGGCTACACCTTC. The V gene is TRBV28, the J gene TRBJ1-2; D perhaps matches TRBD1 (5 bases). CDR1 is MDHEN, CDR2 SYDVKM, per germline. CDR3 length equals 15 residues. Trimming shortened V by 2 bases and J by 3 bases, and 13 bases separated the two germline ends.

The rearrangement uses TRBV5-1 and TRBJ2-7; D is ambiguous. CDR3 length: 15 residues. CDR1 and CDR2 from the germline V gene are SGHRS and YFSETQ. Deletions cut 0 bases from V and 2 bases from J, with 12 bases between. CDR3 bases: TGCGCCAGCAGCTTGGTGTCCGACCGAGCCTACGAGCAGTACTTC. Encoded protein: CASSLVSDRAYEQYF.

V and J are TRBV7-9 and TRBJ1-5; no clear D gene. There are 15 residues in the CDR3. Germline V lookup: CDR1 SEHNR, CDR2 FQNEAQ (reference sequence). V was pared by 8 bases and J by 0 bases, with 14 bases between. The CDR3 reads CASWEYTNSNQPQHF. The DNA for the CDR3 is TGTGCCAGCTGGGAATACACGAATAGCAATCAGCCCCAGCATTTT.

The gene calls are TRBV6-5 and TRBJ2-7; a weak D match, TRBD1 (5 bases). The germline V gene encodes CDR1 MNHEY and CDR2 SVGAGI. V was shortened by 8 bases and J by 3 bases, with 8 bases between the two germline ends. The CDR3 sequence is 11 residues long. Here the CDR3 reads CASGRDYEQYF. The CDR3 nucleotides read TGTGCCAGCGGCAGGGACTACGAGCAGTACTTC.

The rearrangement uses TRBV27 and TRBJ2-3; 8 bases are shared with TRBD2. The germline CDR1 and CDR2 sequences are MNHEY and SMNVEV (reference sequence). The CDR3 consists of 15 residues. V trimming: 7 bases; J trimming: 0 bases; junction bases outside the gene matches: 6. The CDR3 region is CASTYSGTSTDTQYF. The CDR3 DNA reads TGTGCCAGCACCTATAGCGGGACTAGCACAGATACGCAGTATTTT.

The chain links TRBV28 to TRBJ2-5; possibly TRBD2 for D (6 bases). Germline CDR1 reads MDHEN; CDR2 reads SYDVKM. V shed 7 bases and J shed 2 bases, with 17 bases lying between them. CDR3 length: 15 amino acids. The CDR3 loop is CASIGGGVGQETQYF. For the CDR3, the DNA is TGTGCCAGCATCGGTGGAGGGGTTGGTCAAGAGACCCAGTACTTC.

V is TRBV6-5 and J is TRBJ2-3, with 7 bases aligning to TRBD1. There are 14 residues in the CDR3. Germline trimming cut 7 bases from V and 0 bases from J; bases unmatched to any gene: 4. The germline CDR1 and CDR2 sequences are MNHEY and SVGAGI. The CDR3: CASILTGSTDTQYF. CDR3 sequence (DNA): TGTGCCAGCATTCTGACAGGGAGCACAGATACGCAGTATTTT.

V gene TRBV19 combines with J gene TRBJ2-3, with TRBD2 as a possible D gene (6 bases). CDR3 length: 14 amino acids. Germline CDR1 is LNHDA and CDR2 is SQIVND (reference sequence). Trimming removed 6 bases from V and 0 bases from J, with 10 bases in between. In DNA, the CDR3 is TGTGCCAGTAGCACCGGGACTAGCACAGATACGCAGTATTTT. This encodes CASSTGTSTDTQYF.

The CDR3 is CASSELRAQPQHF. The CDR3 coding sequence is TGTGCCAGCAGTGAACTCCGGGCCCAGCCCCAGCATTTT. This chain links TRBV6-1 with TRBJ1-5, with unresolved D. The CDR3 has 13 residues. V shed 2 bases and J shed 7 bases, with 9 bases lying between them. From germline, CDR1 is MNHNS and CDR2 SASEGT.

The rearrangement links TRBV6-5 to TRBJ1-4; D might be TRBD1 (6 bases). The CDR3 consists of 14 residues. Germline assignment: CDR1 MNHEY and CDR2 SVGAGI. The V and J ends lost 6 bases and 8 bases respectively, with 16 bases between them. DNA of the CDR3: TGTGCCAGCAGGGGATCAGGGCAGGGGGAAAAACTGTTTTTT. It yields the protein CASRGSGQGEKLFF.

CDR3 protein: CSHRERTEAFF. CDR3 DNA sequence: TGCAGTCACAGGGAGAGGACTGAAGCTTTCTTT. The rearrangement uses TRBV20-1 and TRBJ1-1; TRBD1 is a possible D gene (6 bases). With 8 bases removed from V and 5 bases from J, the gap between germline ends came to 12 bases. From germline, CDR1 is DFQATT and CDR2 SNEGSKA (reference sequence). The CDR3 is 11 residues long.

J is TRBJ2-7 and V is TRBV6-1, with 8 bases identical to TRBD1. CDR1 and CDR2 (germline): MNHNS, SASEGT. The CDR3 loop spans 16 amino acids. The trim removed 3 bases at V and 2 bases at J, leaving 9 bases unmatched. CDR3 sequence reads: CASSETDRDPPYEQYF. CDR3 nucleotide sequence: TGTGCCAGCAGTGAGACGGACAGGGATCCACCCTACGAGCAGTACTTC.